This T cell receptor beta chain is from a study of PD-L1 blockade in urothelial cancer. TCRdb's copy holds only in-frame clones and misses some; the assay was immunoSEQ multiplex PCR. The sample has 45,000 to 60,000 clones; roughly 85% are singletons. This clone was detected a few times. The V segment lost 0 bases and the J segment 7 bases; nucleotides outside the gene matches: 10. Germline CDR1 reads SGHTA; CDR2 reads FQGNSA. CDR3 length: 17 residues. Time point here: pretreatment peripheral blood. The chain recombines TRBV7-2 with TRBJ2-1; 9 positions match TRBD2. Specimen: PBMCs, collected around atezolizumab (anti-PD-L1) treatment. The sequence was obtained from a man aged 70 or older with urothelial cancer. The CDR3 nucleotides read TGTGCCAGCAGCTTAGCTCGATTGCGCGGGAGGGTAAATGAGCAGTTCTTC. This codes for CASSLARLRGRVNEQFF.